This T cell receptor (beta chain) is from a study of blood T cell repertoires in COVID-19. Seattle's cohort entered during active infection and was followed longitudinally. V lost 1 base and J 4 bases, leaving 20 bases between the germline ends. The CDR3 has 17 residues. Germline loops: CDR1 SEHNR, CDR2 FQNEAQ (reference sequence). Generated by immunoSEQ multiplex PCR, the TCRdb table keeps only in-frame clones and is missing some. The sample lists about 480,000 clones; approximately 88% were seen once. The gene calls are TRBV7-9 and TRBJ2-7, with a possible D match to TRBD2 (6 bases). The TCR sequence derives from a woman aged 45-65 years with COVID-19, enrolled during active disease. Sequenced material: peripheral blood. The CDR3 protein is CASSLGRDGAGVYEQYF. In DNA form, the CDR3 reads TGTGCCAGCAGCTTAGGGAGGGACGGAGCTGGGGTTTACGAGCAGTACTTC.